Below are 18 T cell receptor beta chains sequenced from a single sample in a study of T cell responses to AZD1222 COVID-19 vaccine. Sequenced by immunoSEQ multiplex PCR; TCRdb stores in-frame clones only, minus some. The table includes about 180,000 clones, roughly 88% detected once. The specimen comprised peripheral blood, sampled on day 0 of AZD1222 vaccination. The receptors were gathered from an adult in good health.

This clone was recorded once. The CDR3 loop reads CASSINYEQYF. CDR3 bases: TGTGCCAGCAGTATAAACTACGAGCAGTACTTC. This chain connects TRBV12-3 or TRBV12-4 to TRBJ2-7; unclear D gene. V was pared by 5 bases and J by 3 bases, with 5 bases between. The CDR3 covers 11 residues.

The chain is built from TRBV5-1 and TRBJ1-5; D gene ambiguous. CDR3 length equals 15 residues. The V gene lost 0 bases and the J gene lost 4 bases, with 11 bases spanning the gap. Germline CDR1 is SGHRS and CDR2 is YFSETQ. CDR3 DNA sequence: TGCGCCAGCAGCTTGGACGTTTCTACTAATCAGCCCCAGCATTTT. As protein: CASSLDVSTNQPQHF.

The V call is TRBV9, the J call TRBJ1-1; possible D gene TRBD1, 6 bases. The CDR3 spans 15 residues. Per the germline V gene, CDR1 is SGDLS and CDR2 is YYNGEE. The V end was cut by 2 bases, the J end by 0 bases, with 11 bases between. In DNA, the CDR3 is TGTGCCAGCAGCGTCACAGGGCAACTGAACACTGAAGCTTTCTTT. Protein: CASSVTGQLNTEAFF.

CDR3 in amino acids: CSASASRLATGEQYF. CDR3 nucleotides: TGCAGTGCTAGTGCTAGCCGTCTAGCTACCGGCGAGCAGTACTTC. This chain uses TRBV20-1 with TRBJ2-7; D might be TRBD2 (5 bases). The CDR3 runs 15 residues. Germline CDR1 DFQATT, CDR2 SNEGSKA (reference sequence). Trimming left V 3 bases short and J 6 bases short, with 21 bases between.

The gene calls are TRBV5-4 and TRBJ1-2; 12 bases fit TRBD1. Germline-derived CDR1 and CDR2 are SGHNT and YYREEE (reference sequence). The CDR3 runs 16 residues. V lost 4 bases and J lost 4; bases outside the gene matches: 8. CDR3 coding DNA: TGTGCCAGCAGCCTCCGGGGGACAGGGGGCGCCTATGGCTACACCTTC. This codes for CASSLRGTGGAYGYTF.

The V and J genes are TRBV18 and TRBJ1-5; no reliable D call. Trimming left V 5 bases short and J 7 bases short, with 9 bases between. CDR1 is KGHSH, CDR2 LQKENI, per germline. CDR3 length equals 12 residues. CDR3 protein: CASSSPGQPQHF. The CDR3 nucleotides read TGTGCCAGCTCATCCCCGGGACAGCCCCAGCATTTT. Full variable domain (missing parts from reference TRBV18 and TRBJ1-5): NAGVMQNPRHLVRRRGQEARLRCSPMKGHSHVYWYRQLPEEGLKFMVYLQKENIIDESGMPKERFSAEFPKEGPSILRIQQVVRGDSAAYFCASSSPGQPQHFGDGTRLSIL.

A few counts support this clone. The chain is built from TRBV6-1 and TRBJ1-4; no clear D. V was pared by 1 base and J by 8 bases, with 14 bases between. The V gene's germline CDR1 is MNHNS and CDR2 SASEGT. The CDR3 is 15 amino acids. CDR3 in amino acids: CASSEDPTGGEKLFF. The CDR3 coding sequence is TGTGCCAGCAGTGAAGATCCCACGGGCGGCGAAAAACTGTTTTTT.

The CDR3 loop reads CASSGTDTEAFF. In DNA form, the CDR3 reads TGTGCCAGCAGCGGGACCGACACTGAAGCTTTCTTT. V and J are TRBV6-5 and TRBJ1-1, with D tentatively TRBD1 (5 bases). The CDR3 covers 12 residues. The V and J ends lost 6 bases and 3 bases respectively, with 8 bases between them. Germline values: CDR1 MNHEY, CDR2 SVGAGI.

This sequence joins TRBV27 and TRBJ1-1, with a weak D call TRBD1 (5 bases). The CDR3 has 13 amino acids. V lost 7 bases to trimming and J lost 0 bases, with 9 bases between them. Germline-derived CDR1 and CDR2 are MNHEY and SMNVEV (reference sequence). Written as DNA, the CDR3 is TGTGCCAGCAAGCCCAGGGTGAACACTGAAGCTTTCTTT. Its protein product is CASKPRVNTEAFF.

Notes on this clone: Within the sample, other DNA sequences also encode this same CDR3. DNA of the CDR3: TGTGCCAGTAACCCAGACAGGGGCAATCAGCCCCAGCATTTT. It translates to CASNPDRGNQPQHF. The rearrangement uses TRBV19 and TRBJ1-5; TRBD1 matches 7 bases. This CDR3 comprises 14 residues. Per the germline V gene, CDR1 is LNHDA and CDR2 is SQIVND (reference sequence). The trim removed 7 bases at V and 2 bases at J, leaving 5 bases unmatched.

The genes are TRBV4-1 and TRBJ2-3, with 14 bases aligning to TRBD2. The CDR3 is 20 amino acids. With 0 bases clipped from V and 0 bases from J, the junction kept 8 bases outside the gene matches. The germline V gene has CDR1 MGHRA and CDR2 YSYEKL. Here the CDR3 DNA reads TGCGCCAGCAGCCAAGATAAACGGGGACTAGCGGGGGCTAGCACAGATACGCAGTATTTT. Translating gives CASSQDKRGLAGASTDTQYF.

V is TRBV4-2 and J is TRBJ1-1; D is unresolved. The CDR3 is 14 residues long. The V end was cut by 0 bases, the J end by 1 base, with 6 bases between. CDR1 and CDR2 (germline): LGHNA, YNFKEQ. CDR3 amino acids: CASSQESQNTEAFF. The CDR3 nucleotides read TGTGCCAGCAGCCAAGAGAGCCAGAACACTGAAGCTTTCTTT.

The table lists this clone with a count of one. The CDR3 coding sequence is TGTGCCAGCAGCTCTAGGGACACCTATGGCTACACCTTC. Protein product: CASSSRDTYGYTF. The V gene is TRBV5-4, the J gene TRBJ1-2; D perhaps matches TRBD1 (6 bases). The V and J ends lost 3 bases and 4 bases respectively, with 10 bases between them. Germline V lookup: CDR1 SGHNT, CDR2 YYREEE (reference sequence). The CDR3 totals 13 residues.

The chain uses TRBV6-6 and TRBJ1-3; D remains unclear. The V end was cut by 7 bases, the J end by 0 bases, with 13 bases between. The CDR3 sequence is 15 residues long. Looked up from germline, CDR1 is MNHNY and CDR2 is SVGAGI (reference sequence). In DNA, the CDR3 is TGTGCCAGCATTGCAGAGCCCTTCTCTGGAAACACCATATATTTT. Translating gives CASIAEPFSGNTIYF.

The chain links TRBV19 to TRBJ1-1; D unclear. Per germline, CDR1 LNHDA and CDR2 SQIVND (reference sequence). Trimming cost V 7 bases and J 3 bases, with 12 bases left between them. The CDR3 length is 13 residues. Here the CDR3 reads CASMRARYTEAFF. In nucleotides, the CDR3 is TGTGCCAGTATGAGGGCGCGGTACACTGAAGCTTTCTTT.

The rearrangement joins TRBV4-2 to TRBJ2-7; possible D gene TRBD2, 6 bases. The germline CDR1 and CDR2 sequences are LGHNA and YNFKEQ. V lost 1 base to trimming and J lost 3 bases, with 10 bases between them. The length of the CDR3 is 14 residues. The chain's CDR3 is CASSQVVGLYEQYF. As DNA, the CDR3 is TGTGCCAGCAGCCAAGTGGTGGGACTCTACGAGCAGTACTTC.

The rearrangement links TRBV5-8 to TRBJ2-5, with 9 bases fitting TRBD1. The germline V gene encodes CDR1 SGHTS and CDR2 YDEGEE. Trimming took 4 bases from V and 2 from J; bases not matched to a gene: 12. CDR3 length: 17 residues. CDR3 DNA: TGTGCCAGCAGCGACGTAACAGGGGGCTGGCGGCAAGAGACCCAGTACTTC. Residues: CASSDVTGGWRQETQYF.

This chain joins TRBV4-1 and TRBJ1-1, with a possible D match to TRBD1 (6 bases). CDR1 is MGHRA and CDR2 is YSYEKL in the germline V gene. V lost 4 bases, J lost 5 bases, and 14 bases lay in between. The CDR3 has 14 residues. This chain's CDR3 is CASSPDRQKTEAFF. DNA for the CDR3: TGCGCCAGCAGCCCCGACAGGCAAAAGACTGAAGCTTTCTTT.